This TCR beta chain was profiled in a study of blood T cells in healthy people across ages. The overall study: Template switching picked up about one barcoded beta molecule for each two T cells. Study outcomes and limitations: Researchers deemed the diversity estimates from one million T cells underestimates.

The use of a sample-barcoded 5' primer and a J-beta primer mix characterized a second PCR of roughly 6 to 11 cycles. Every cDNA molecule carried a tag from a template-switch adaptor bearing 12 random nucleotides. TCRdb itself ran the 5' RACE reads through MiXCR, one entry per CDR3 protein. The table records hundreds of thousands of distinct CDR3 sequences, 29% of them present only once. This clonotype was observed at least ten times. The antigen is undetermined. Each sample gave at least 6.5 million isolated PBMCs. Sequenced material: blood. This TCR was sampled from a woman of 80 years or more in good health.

For the CDR3, the DNA is TGTGCCAGCAGACAAGACAATGAGCAGTTCTTC. This codes for CASRQDNEQFF. V is TRBV7-2 and J is TRBJ2-1; D is unresolved. This CDR3 has 11 residues. V lost 6 bases and J 5 bases, leaving 5 bases between the germline ends. Germline loops: CDR1 SGHTA, CDR2 FQGNSA. Complete variable domain (other parts from reference TRBV7-2 and TRBJ2-1): GAGVSQSPSNKVTEKGKDVELRCDPISGHTALYWYRQSLGQGLEFLIYFQGNSAPDKSGLPSDRFSAERTGGSVSTLTIQRTQQEDSAVYLCASRQDNEQFFGPGTRLTVL.